The clone carrying this TCR beta chain was counted a single time. The entry originates in a study of blood T cell repertoires in COVID-19. Some clones are missing from TCRdb's copy, which holds only in-frame ones; the method was immunoSEQ multiplex PCR. This sample carries 350,000 or so clones, 88% of them seen once, and the ten largest clones take about 0.94%. Participants spanned ages about 18 to 95 years and resided in fewer than 30 US areas. People in the exposed group encountered a COVID-19 case within 2 weeks before entering the study. The CDR3 has 17 amino acids. Germline trimming cut 3 bases from V and 3 bases from J; bases unmatched to any gene: 13. CDR1 MDHEN and CDR2 SYDVKM come from the germline V gene.

The chain uses TRBV28 and TRBJ2-7; 8 bases map to TRBD1. The sequenced material came from PBMCs or T cells enriched from blood (not recorded which). This clonotype was sampled from a woman in her 30s who had been exposed to COVID-19. The CDR3 sequence is CASSFWQGATGIYEQYF. The CDR3 nucleotides read TGTGCCAGCAGTTTTTGGCAGGGGGCCACCGGTATCTACGAGCAGTACTTC.